The text below deals with one T cell receptor beta chain. The age range of participants was 18 to 89 years, with residence in under 25 US areas. Assignment of participants to cohorts was predicated upon participant-reported clinical history. The CDR3 sequence is 14 residues long. Germline V gene lookup returns CDR1 MDHEN and CDR2 SYDVKM. Trimming took 7 bases from V and 0 from J, leaving 12 bases between them. These data belong to a study of blood T cell repertoires in COVID-19. At the level of the study: The analysed material was cDNA or gDNA that came from T cells, B-cell-depleted T cells, or PBMCs.

Data came from immunoSEQ multiplex PCR; TCRdb stores just in-frame clones and leaves some out. The sample consists of about 300,000 clones, under 90% of them appearing once. Source material: PBMCs or T cells enriched from blood (not recorded which). This sequence was found in a woman aged 50 to 60 who had been exposed to COVID-19. This sequence joins TRBV28 and TRBJ1-2; D call uncertain. Here the CDR3 DNA reads TGTGCCAGCACCCGGACGGGGACTAACTATGGCTACACCTTC. Translation gives CASTRTGTNYGYTF.